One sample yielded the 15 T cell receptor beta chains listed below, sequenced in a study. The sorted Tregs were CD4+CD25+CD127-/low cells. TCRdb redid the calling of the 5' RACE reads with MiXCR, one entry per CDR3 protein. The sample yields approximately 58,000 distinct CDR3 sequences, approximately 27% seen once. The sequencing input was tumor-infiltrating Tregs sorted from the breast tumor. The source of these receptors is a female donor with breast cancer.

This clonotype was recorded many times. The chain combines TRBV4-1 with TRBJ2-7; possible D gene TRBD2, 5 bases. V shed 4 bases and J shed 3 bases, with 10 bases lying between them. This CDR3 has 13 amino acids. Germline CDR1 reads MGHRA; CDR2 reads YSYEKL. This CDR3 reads CASSRLGVYEQYF. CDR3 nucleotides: TGCGCCAGCAGCCGCCTCGGGGTCTACGAGCAGTACTTC.

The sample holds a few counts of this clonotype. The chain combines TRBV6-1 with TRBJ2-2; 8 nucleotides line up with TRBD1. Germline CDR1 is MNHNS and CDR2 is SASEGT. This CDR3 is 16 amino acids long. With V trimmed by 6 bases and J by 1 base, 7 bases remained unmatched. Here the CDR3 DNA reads TGTGCCAGCAGGGACAGGGTCGGGTGGAACACCGGGGAGCTGTTTTTT. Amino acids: CASRDRVGWNTGELFF.

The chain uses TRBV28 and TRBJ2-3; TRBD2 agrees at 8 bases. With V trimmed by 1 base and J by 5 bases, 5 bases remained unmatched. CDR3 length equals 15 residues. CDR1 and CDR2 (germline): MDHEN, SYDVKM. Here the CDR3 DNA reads TGTGCCAGCAGTTTATTCGGGAGGGGATTAGATACGCAGTATTTT. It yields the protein CASSLFGRGLDTQYF.

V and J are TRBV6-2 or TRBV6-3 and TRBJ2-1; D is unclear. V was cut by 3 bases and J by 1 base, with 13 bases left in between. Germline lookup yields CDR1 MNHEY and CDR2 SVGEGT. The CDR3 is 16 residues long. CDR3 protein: CASSYRSRASYNEQFF. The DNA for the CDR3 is TGTGCCAGCAGTTATCGGTCTCGAGCGTCCTACAATGAGCAGTTCTTC.

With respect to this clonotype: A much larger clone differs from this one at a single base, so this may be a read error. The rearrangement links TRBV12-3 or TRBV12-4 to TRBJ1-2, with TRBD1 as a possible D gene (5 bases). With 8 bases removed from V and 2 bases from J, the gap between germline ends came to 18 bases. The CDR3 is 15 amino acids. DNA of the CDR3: TGTGCCAGCGGTCGGGCCCGGGGGATAAACTATGGCTACACCTTC. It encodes CASGRARGINYGYTF.

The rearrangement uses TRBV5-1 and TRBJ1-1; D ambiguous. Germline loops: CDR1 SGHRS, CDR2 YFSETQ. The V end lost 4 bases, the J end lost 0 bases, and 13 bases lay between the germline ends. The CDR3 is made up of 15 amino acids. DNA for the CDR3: TGCGCCAGCAGCCCTAGATCAGACATGAACACTGAAGCTTTCTTT. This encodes CASSPRSDMNTEAFF.

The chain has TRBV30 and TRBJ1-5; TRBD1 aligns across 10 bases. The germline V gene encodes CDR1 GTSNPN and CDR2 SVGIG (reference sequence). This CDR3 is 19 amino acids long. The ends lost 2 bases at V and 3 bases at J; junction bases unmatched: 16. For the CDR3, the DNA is TGTGCCTGGAGTCCCATCGGTGGGGGACAGGGGAAAAACAATCAGCCCCAGCATTTT. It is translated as CAWSPIGGGQGKNNQPQHF.

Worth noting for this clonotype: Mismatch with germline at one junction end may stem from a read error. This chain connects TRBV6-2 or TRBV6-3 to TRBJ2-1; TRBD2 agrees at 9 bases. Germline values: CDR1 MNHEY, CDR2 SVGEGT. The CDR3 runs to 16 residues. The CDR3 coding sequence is TGTGCCAGCGGTTACCCCTCGGCGGGAGGGCGCGGTGGGCAGTTCTTC. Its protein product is CASGYPSAGGRGGQFF.

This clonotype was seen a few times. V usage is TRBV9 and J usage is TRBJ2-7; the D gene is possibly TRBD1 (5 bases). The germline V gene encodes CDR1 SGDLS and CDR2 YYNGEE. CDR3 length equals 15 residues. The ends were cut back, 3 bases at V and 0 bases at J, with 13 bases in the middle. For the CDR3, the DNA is TGTGCCAGCAGCGGAGACCTGGACAACTCCTACGAGCAGTACTTC. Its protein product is CASSGDLDNSYEQYF.

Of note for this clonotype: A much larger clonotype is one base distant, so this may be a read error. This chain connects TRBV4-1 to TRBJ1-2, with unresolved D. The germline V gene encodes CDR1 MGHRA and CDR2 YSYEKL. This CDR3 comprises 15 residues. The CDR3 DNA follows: TGCGCCGGCAGCCAAGATCTAGGCCAGTCTGGTGGCTACACCTTC. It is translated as CAGSQDLGQSGGYTF.

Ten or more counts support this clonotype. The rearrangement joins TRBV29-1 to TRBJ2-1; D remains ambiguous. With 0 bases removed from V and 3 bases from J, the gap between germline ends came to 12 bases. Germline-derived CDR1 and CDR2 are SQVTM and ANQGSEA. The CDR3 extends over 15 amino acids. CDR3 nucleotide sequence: TGCAGCGTTGAAGAGGCAAGGCGTCTCTACAATGAGCAGTTCTTC. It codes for CSVEEARRLYNEQFF.

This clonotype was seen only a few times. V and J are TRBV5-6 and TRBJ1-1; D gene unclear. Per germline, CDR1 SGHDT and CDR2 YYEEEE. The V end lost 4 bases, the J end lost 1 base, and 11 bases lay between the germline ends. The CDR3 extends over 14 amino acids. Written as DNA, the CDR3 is TGTGCCAGCAGCCTGACGGGCAGGAACACTGAAGCTTTCTTT. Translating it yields CASSLTGRNTEAFF.

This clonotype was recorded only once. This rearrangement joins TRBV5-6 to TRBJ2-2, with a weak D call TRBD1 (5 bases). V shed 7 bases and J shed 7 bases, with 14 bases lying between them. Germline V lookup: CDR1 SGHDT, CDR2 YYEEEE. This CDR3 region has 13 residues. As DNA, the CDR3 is TGTGCCAGCCAGGAAAGGGGCCGCGGGGAGCTGTTTTTT. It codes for CASQERGRGELFF.

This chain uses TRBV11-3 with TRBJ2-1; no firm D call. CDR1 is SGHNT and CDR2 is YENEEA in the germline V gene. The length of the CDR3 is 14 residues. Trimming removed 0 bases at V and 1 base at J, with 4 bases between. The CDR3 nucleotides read TGTGCCAGCAGCTTAGAAGGGTCCTACAATGAGCAGTTCTTC. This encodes CASSLEGSYNEQFF.

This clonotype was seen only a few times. The CDR3 sequence is CSVEIGGRGYTF. The CDR3 DNA follows: TGCAGCGTTGAAATCGGGGGCAGGGGCTACACCTTC. The rearrangement joins TRBV29-1 to TRBJ1-2; a possible D gene is TRBD1 (6 bases). Looked up from germline, CDR1 is SQVTM and CDR2 is ANQGSEA. V lost 2 bases, J lost 8 bases, and 12 bases lay in between. This CDR3 comprises 12 residues.